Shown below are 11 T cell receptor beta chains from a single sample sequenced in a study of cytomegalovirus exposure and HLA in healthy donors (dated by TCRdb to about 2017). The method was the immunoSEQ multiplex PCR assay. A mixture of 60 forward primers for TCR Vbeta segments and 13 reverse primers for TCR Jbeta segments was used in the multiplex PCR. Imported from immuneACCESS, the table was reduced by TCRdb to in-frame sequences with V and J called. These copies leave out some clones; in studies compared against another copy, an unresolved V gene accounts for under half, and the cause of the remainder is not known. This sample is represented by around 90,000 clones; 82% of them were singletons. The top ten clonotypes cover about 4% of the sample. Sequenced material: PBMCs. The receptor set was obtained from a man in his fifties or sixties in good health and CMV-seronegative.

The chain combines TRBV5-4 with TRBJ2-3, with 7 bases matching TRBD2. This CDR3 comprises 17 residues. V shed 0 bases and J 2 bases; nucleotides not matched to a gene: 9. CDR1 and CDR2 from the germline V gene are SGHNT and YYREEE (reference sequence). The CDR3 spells CASSLAAVAGNTDTQYF. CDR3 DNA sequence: TGTGCCAGCAGCTTGGCCGCTGTAGCGGGTAACACAGATACGCAGTATTTT.

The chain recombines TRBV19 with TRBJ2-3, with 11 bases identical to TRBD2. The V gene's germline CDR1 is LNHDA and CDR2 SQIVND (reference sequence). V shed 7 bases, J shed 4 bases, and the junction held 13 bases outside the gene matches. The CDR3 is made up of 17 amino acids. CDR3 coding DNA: TGTGCCAGTACGGGCCGGACTAGCGGGTATAACGCAGATACGCAGTATTTT. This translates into CASTGRTSGYNADTQYF.

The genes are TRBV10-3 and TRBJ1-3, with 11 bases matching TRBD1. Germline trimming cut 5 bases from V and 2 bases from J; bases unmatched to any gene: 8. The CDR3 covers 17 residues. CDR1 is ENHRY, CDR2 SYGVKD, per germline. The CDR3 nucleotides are TGTGCCATCAGTCCCCCGGACAGGGGGCTTCCTGGAAACACCATATATTTT. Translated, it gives CAISPPDRGLPGNTIYF.

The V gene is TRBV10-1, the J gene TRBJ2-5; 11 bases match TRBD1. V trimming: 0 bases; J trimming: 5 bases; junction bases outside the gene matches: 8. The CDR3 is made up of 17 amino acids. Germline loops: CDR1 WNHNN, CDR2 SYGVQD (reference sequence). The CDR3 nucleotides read TGCGCCAGCAGTGAGTCATTGGGACAGGGGGTGGAGGAGACCCAGTACTTC. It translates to CASSESLGQGVEETQYF.

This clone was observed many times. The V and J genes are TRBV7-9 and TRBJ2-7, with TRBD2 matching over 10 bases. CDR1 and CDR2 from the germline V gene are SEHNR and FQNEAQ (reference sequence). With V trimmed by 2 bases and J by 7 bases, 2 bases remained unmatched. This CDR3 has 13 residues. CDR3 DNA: TGTGCCAGCAGCTTACAGCGGGGGGGTGAGCAGTACTTC. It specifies CASSLQRGGEQYF. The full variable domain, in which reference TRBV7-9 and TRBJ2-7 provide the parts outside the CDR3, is DTGVSQNPRHKITKRGQNVTFRCDPISEHNRLYWYRQTLGQGPEFLTYFQNEAQLEKSRLLSDRFSAERPKGSFSTLEIQRTEQGDSAMYLCASSLQRGGEQYFGPGTRLTVT.

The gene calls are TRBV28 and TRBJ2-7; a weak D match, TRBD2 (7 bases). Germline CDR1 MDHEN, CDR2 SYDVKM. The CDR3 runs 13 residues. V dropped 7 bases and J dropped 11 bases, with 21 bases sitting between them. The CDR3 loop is CASIPGRGGKKYF. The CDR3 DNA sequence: TGTGCCAGCATCCCCGGTAGGGGGGGAAAAAAGTACTTC.

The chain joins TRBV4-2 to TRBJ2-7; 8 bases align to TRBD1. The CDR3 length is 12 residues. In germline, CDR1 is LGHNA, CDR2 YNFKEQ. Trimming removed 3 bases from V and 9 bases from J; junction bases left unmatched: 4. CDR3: CASSQDRERQYF. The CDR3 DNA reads TGTGCCAGCAGCCAGGACAGGGAAAGGCAGTACTTC.

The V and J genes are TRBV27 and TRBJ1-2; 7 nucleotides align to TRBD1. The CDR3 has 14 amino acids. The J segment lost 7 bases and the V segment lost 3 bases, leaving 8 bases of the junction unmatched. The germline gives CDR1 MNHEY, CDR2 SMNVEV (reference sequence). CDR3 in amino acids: CASSFRDSPSGYTF. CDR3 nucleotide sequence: TGTGCCAGCAGTTTCCGGGACAGTCCTTCTGGCTACACCTTC.

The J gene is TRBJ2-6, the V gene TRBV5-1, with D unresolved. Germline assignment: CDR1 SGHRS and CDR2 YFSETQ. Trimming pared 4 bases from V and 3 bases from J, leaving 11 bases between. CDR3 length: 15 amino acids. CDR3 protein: CASSPTIVGANVLTF. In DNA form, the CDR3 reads TGCGCCAGCAGCCCCACTATAGTTGGGGCCAACGTCCTGACTTTC.

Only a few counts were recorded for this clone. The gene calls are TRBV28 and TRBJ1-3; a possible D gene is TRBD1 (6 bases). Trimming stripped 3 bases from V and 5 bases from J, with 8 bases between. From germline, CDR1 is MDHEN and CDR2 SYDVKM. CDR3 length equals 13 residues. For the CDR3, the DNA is TGTGCCAGCAGTTTTACAGGGAGAAACACCATATATTTT. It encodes CASSFTGRNTIYF. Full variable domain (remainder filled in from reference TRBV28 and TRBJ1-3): DVKVTQSSRYLVKRTGEKVFLECVQDMDHENMFWYRQDPGLGLRLIYFSYDVKMKEKGDIPEGYSVSREKKERFSLILESASTNQTSMYLCASSFTGRNTIYFGEGSWLTVV.

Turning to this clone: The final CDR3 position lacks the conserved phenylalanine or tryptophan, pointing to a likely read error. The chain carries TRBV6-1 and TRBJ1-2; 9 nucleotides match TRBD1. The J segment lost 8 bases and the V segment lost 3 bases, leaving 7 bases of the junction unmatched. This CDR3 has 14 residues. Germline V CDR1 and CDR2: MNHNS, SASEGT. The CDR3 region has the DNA TGTGCCAGCAGTGAGGGGACAGGGAGAGTCGGCTACACCCTC. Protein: CASSEGTGRVGYTL.